This record covers a single T cell receptor (beta chain). In the original processing: Reference gene primer amplification in the assay estimated nucleated cell counts. TCRdb's copy holds only in-frame clones and misses some; the assay was immunoSEQ multiplex PCR. Clonal size and the V and J genes are those of that table, whereas D and trimming came from the DNA. The sample shows over 10,000 clones, 85% to 90% of them seen only once. Unmatched junction bases numbered 2, after V lost 4 bases and J lost 6 bases. CDR3 length: 12 amino acids. CDR1 is SGHRS and CDR2 is YFSETQ in the germline V gene. This record belongs to a study of blood T cell repertoires in COVID-19. At the level of the study: Italy, Spain and the United States were the sources of the convalescent and acute COVID-19 samples. The analysed material was cDNA or gDNA that came from T cells, B-cell-depleted T cells, or PBMCs.

Sample: peripheral blood. The chain recombines TRBV5-1 with TRBJ2-3, with 7 bases fitting TRBD1. The TCR comes from a woman aged 60 to 75 with active COVID-19. The CDR3 sequence: CASSPTGDTQYF. As DNA, the CDR3 is TGCGCCAGCAGCCCGACAGGGGATACGCAGTATTTT.